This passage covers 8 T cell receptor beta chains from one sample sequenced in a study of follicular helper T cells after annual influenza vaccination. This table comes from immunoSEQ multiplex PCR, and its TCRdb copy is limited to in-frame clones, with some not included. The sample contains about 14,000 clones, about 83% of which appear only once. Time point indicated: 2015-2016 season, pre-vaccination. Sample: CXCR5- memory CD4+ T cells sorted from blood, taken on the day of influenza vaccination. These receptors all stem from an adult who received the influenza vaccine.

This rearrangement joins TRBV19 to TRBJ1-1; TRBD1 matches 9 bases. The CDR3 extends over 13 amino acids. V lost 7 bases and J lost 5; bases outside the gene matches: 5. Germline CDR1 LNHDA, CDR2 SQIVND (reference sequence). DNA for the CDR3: TGTGCCAGTACGTATGGACAGGGGACTGAAGCTTTCTTT. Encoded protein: CASTYGQGTEAFF.

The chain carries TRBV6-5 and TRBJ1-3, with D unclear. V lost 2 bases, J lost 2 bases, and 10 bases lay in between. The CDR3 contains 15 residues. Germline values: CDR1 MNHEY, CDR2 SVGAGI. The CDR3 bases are TGTGCCAGCAGTTACGGACGCGGGACTGGAAACACCATATATTTT. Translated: CASSYGRGTGNTIYF.

CDR3 residues: CASRTRSSKAFF. The CDR3 DNA reads TGTGCCAGCAGGACGAGGAGTTCTAAAGCTTTCTTT. This chain links TRBV6-5 with TRBJ1-1; D not certain. CDR3 length: 12 amino acids. Trimming stripped 6 bases from V and 9 bases from J, with 14 bases between. CDR1 MNHEY and CDR2 SVGAGI come from the germline V gene.

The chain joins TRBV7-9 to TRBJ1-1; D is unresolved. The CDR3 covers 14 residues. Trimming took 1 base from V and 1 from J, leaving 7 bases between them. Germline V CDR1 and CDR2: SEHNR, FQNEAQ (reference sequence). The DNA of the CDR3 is TGTGCCAGCAGCTTAGATTCTTGGAACACTGAAGCTTTCTTT. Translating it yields CASSLDSWNTEAFF.

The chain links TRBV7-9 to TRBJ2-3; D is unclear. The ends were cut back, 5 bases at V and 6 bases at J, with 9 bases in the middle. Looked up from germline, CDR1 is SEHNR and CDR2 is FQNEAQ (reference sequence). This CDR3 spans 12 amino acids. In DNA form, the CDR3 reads TGTGCCAGCAGCCCCTCCCCTGATACGCAGTATTTT. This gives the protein CASSPSPDTQYF. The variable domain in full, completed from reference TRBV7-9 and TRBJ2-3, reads DTGVSQNPRHKITKRGQNVTFRCDPISEHNRLYWYRQTLGQGPEFLTYFQNEAQLEKSRLLSDRFSAERPKGSFSTLEIQRTEQGDSAMYLCASSPSPDTQYFGPGTRLTVL.

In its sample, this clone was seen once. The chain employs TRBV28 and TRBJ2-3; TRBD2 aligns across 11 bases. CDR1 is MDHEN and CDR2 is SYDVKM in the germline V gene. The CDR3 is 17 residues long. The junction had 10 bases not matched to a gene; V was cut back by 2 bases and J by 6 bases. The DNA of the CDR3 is TGTGCCAGCAGTTTAACTAGCGGGGGTCCGCCAAGCGATACGCAGTATTTT. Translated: CASSLTSGGPPSDTQYF. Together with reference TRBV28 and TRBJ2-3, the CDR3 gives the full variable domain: DVKVTQSSRYLVKRTGEKVFLECVQDMDHENMFWYRQDPGLGLRLIYFSYDVKMKEKGDIPEGYSVSREKKERFSLILESASTNQTSMYLCASSLTSGGPPSDTQYFGPGTRLTVL.

The CDR3 loop reads CASSVIAGGSYEQYF. CDR3 bases: TGTGCCAGCAGCGTGATAGCGGGGGGATCTTACGAGCAGTACTTC. The chain employs TRBV7-2 and TRBJ2-7; 10 bases line up with TRBD2. Germline CDR1 is SGHTA and CDR2 is FQGNSA. Trimming removed 5 bases from V and 4 bases from J; junction bases left unmatched: 8. This CDR3 is 15 amino acids long.

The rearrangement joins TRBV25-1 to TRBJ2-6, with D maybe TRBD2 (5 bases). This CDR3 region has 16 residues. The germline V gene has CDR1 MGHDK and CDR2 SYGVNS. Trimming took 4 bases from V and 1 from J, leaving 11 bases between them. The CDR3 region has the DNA TGTGCCAGCAGTGCGGGAAGGGTGTCTGGGGCCAACGTCCTGACTTTC. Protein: CASSAGRVSGANVLTF.